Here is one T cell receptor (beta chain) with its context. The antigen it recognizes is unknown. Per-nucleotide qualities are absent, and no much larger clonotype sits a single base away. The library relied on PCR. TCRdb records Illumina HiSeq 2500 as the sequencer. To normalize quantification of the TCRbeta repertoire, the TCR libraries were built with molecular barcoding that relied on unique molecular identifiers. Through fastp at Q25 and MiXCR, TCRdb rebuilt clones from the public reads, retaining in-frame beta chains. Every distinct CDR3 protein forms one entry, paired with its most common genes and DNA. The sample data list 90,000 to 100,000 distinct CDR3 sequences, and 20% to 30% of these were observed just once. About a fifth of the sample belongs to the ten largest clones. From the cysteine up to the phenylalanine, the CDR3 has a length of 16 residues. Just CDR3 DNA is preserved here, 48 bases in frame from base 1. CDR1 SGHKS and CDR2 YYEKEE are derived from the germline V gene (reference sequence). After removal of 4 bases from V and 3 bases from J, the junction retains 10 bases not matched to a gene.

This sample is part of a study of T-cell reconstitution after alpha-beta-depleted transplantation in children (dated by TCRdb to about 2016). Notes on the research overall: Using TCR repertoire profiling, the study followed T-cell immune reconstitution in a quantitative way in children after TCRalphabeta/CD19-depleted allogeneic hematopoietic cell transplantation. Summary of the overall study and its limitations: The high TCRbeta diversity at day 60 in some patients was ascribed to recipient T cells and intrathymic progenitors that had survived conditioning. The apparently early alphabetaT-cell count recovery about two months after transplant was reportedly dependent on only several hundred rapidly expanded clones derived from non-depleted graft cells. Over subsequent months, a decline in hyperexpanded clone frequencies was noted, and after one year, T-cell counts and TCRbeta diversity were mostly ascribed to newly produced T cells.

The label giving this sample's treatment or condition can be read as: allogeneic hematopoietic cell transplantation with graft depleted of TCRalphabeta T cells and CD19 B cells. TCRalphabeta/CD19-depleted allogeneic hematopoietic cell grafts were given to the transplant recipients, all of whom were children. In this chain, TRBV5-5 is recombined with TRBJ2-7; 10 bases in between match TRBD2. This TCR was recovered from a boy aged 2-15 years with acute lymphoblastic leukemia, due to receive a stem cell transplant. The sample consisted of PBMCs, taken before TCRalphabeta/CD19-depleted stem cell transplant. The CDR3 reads CASSPPLAGVYYEQYF. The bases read TGTGCCAGCAGCCCTCCCCTAGCGGGGGTATACTACGAGCAGTACTTC.